One sample yielded the 2 T cell receptor beta chains listed below, sequenced in a study of blood T cell repertoires in COVID-19. Clones were sequenced by immunoSEQ multiplex PCR, and TCRdb holds only the in-frame ones, with some missing. This table holds approximately 82,000 clones, 80% to 95% found once. Sequencing was done on a sample of peripheral blood. The receptors come from a woman aged 55-75 years with active COVID-19.

The chain employs TRBV18 and TRBJ2-2, with D perhaps matching TRBD1 (5 bases). The CDR3 contains 16 residues. V was trimmed by 3 bases and J by 6 bases, leaving 17 bases between them. Germline lookup yields CDR1 KGHSH and CDR2 LQKENI. For the CDR3, the DNA is TGTGCCAGCTCACCTCGGCAGGGATCAATCCCCGGGGAGCTGTTTTTT. Translation: CASSPRQGSIPGELFF. The whole variable domain, filled in from reference TRBV18 and TRBJ2-2, reads NAGVMQNPRHLVRRRGQEARLRCSPMKGHSHVYWYRQLPEEGLKFMVYLQKENIIDESGMPKERFSAEFPKEGPSILRIQQVVRGDSAAYFCASSPRQGSIPGELFFGEGSRLTVL.

The chain carries TRBV15 and TRBJ2-7, with 12 bases identical to TRBD2. The CDR3 totals 16 residues. J was trimmed by 3 bases and V by 2 bases; bases with no gene match: 5. Germline V gene sequence: CDR1 LNHNV, CDR2 YYDKDF (reference sequence). CDR3 protein: CATSRTTSGSLYEQYF. The DNA of the CDR3 is TGTGCCACCAGCAGAACGACTAGCGGGAGTCTCTACGAGCAGTACTTC.